The clone carrying this T cell receptor beta chain was picked up a small number of times. Antigen unknown. The V gene's germline CDR1 is SGHTA and CDR2 FQGNSA. V lost 5 bases to trimming and J lost 3 bases, with 18 bases between them. The CDR3 totals 16 residues. Sample-barcoded 5' priming and a J-beta primer mix drove a second PCR of about 6 to 12 cycles. Each cDNA molecule was tagged by a template-switch adaptor with 12 random nucleotides. MiXCR, run by TCRdb on the 5' RACE reads, gives a single entry per CDR3 protein. Of around 1.7 million distinct CDR3 sequences in the sample, roughly 27% were seen once. This specimen comes from a study of blood T cells in healthy people across ages. General study points: Greater diversity and more naive CD4+ cells were seen in long-lived donors than in aged donors. Age showed a roughly linear inverse relationship with TCR beta diversity per million T cells.

Peripheral blood was drawn, approximately 9.4 milliliters per donor. This chain links TRBV7-2 with TRBJ2-3, with D perhaps matching TRBD1 or TRBD2 (6 bases each). Sequencing was performed on blood. The sequence was collected from a woman aged 25 to 39 in good health. CDR3 coding DNA: TGTGCCAGCAGCCTGCTCCCCGGGGGCGGGACAGATACGCAGTATTTT. Translating gives CASSLLPGGGTDTQYF.